The 17 T cell receptor beta chains presented below share a single source sample, sequenced in a study of blood T cell repertoires in COVID-19 (dated by TCRdb to the early 2020s). To prepare the library, the immunoSEQ multiplex PCR assay was applied. TCRdb holds this immuneACCESS table with in-frame rearrangements only. Some clones are missing; in checked studies, unresolved V genes explain under half, and the rest has no known cause. The sample table records more than 250,000 clones; approximately 88% of these occur just once. The ten top clones hold about 0.7% of the sample. Sequences were obtained from peripheral blood. These receptors came from a human donor in a cohort sampled during active COVID-19.

The chain is built from TRBV19 and TRBJ1-5, with TRBD1 matching 7 bases. Per the germline V gene, CDR1 is LNHDA and CDR2 is SQIVND (reference sequence). CDR3 size: 17 residues. The trim removed 3 bases at V and 0 bases at J, leaving 8 bases unmatched. As DNA, the CDR3 is TGTGCCAGTAGTATTGGGGCAGGGGGTCGTAGCAATCAGCCCCAGCATTTT. Amino acid sequence: CASSIGAGGRSNQPQHF.

This clone has just a few counts. The CDR3 loop is CASSFRWADEQYF. DNA for the CDR3: TGTGCCAGCAGCTTCCGGTGGGCAGACGAGCAGTACTTC. The chain couples TRBV5-6 to TRBJ2-7; D uncertain. Germline-derived CDR1 and CDR2 are SGHDT and YYEEEE. The CDR3 consists of 13 residues. V lost 2 bases, J lost 5 bases, and 11 bases lay in between.

V and J are TRBV11-2 and TRBJ2-7; maybe TRBD1 (5 bases). Germline V gene lookup returns CDR1 SGHAT and CDR2 FQNNGV. The V end was cut by 1 base, the J end by 5 bases, with 12 bases between. The CDR3 has 14 residues. The CDR3 loop is CASSLGQGYHEQYF. The CDR3 nucleotides are TGTGCCAGCAGCTTAGGTCAGGGATATCACGAGCAGTACTTC.

The table lists this clone with a few counts. The V call is TRBV5-1, the J call TRBJ1-3; D is unresolved. V lost 0 bases, J lost 0 bases, and 10 bases lay in between. Germline loops: CDR1 SGHRS, CDR2 YFSETQ. The CDR3 is 16 amino acids. The chain's CDR3 is CASSLGPEISGNTIYF. The CDR3 nucleotides read TGCGCCAGCAGCTTGGGCCCCGAGATCTCTGGAAACACCATATATTTT. Based on the CDR3 plus reference TRBV5-1 and TRBJ1-3, the full variable domain is KAGVTQTPRYLIKTRGQQVTLSCSPISGHRSVSWYQQTPGQGLQFLFEYFSETQRNKGNFPGRFSGRQFSNSRSEMNVSTLELGDSALYLCASSLGPEISGNTIYFGEGSWLTVV.

The gene calls are TRBV19 and TRBJ2-3, with 9 nucleotides matching TRBD2. The V segment lost 5 bases and the J segment 6 bases; nucleotides outside the gene matches: 9. The germline V gene has CDR1 LNHDA and CDR2 SQIVND (reference sequence). The CDR3 contains 15 residues. The CDR3 DNA reads as TGTGCCAGTAGTCCCCCGGGACTAGCTGGGGATACGCAGTATTTT. It yields the protein CASSPPGLAGDTQYF.

The gene calls are TRBV29-1 and TRBJ1-2; 7 nucleotides line up with TRBD1. From germline, CDR1 is SQVTM and CDR2 ANQGSEA. After removal of 8 bases from V and 6 bases from J, the junction contained 3 bases not matched to a gene. The CDR3 runs to 10 residues. The CDR3 protein is CSTDRDGYTF. Written as DNA, the CDR3 is TGCAGCACCGACAGGGATGGCTACACCTTC.

This chain connects TRBV27 to TRBJ1-5; TRBD1 might be the D (6 bases). This CDR3 region has 14 residues. Trimming left V 5 bases short and J 3 bases short, with 11 bases between. Germline CDR1 is MNHEY and CDR2 is SMNVEV (reference sequence). CDR3 residues: CASSLGTPNQPQHF. DNA for the CDR3: TGTGCCAGCAGTCTAGGGACACCCAATCAGCCCCAGCATTTT.

This clone has a single count. The chain has TRBV28 and TRBJ1-4; 7 bases align to TRBD1. The V gene end was trimmed by 5 bases and the J gene end by 7 bases; junction bases not matched to a gene: 13. CDR1 MDHEN and CDR2 SYDVKM come from the germline V gene. This CDR3 spans 16 amino acids. Written as DNA, the CDR3 is TGTGCCAGCAGTAACCCCATAAGACAGGGTGGTGAAAAACTGTTTTTT. It specifies CASSNPIRQGGEKLFF.

The V call is TRBV19, the J call TRBJ1-1; D is possibly TRBD1 (6 bases). In germline, CDR1 is LNHDA, CDR2 SQIVND (reference sequence). V was pared by 6 bases and J by 8 bases, with 10 bases between. This CDR3 has 11 residues. The CDR3: CASSRGQEAFF. CDR3 nucleotides: TGTGCCAGTAGCCGAGGACAGGAAGCTTTCTTT.

The rearrangement uses TRBV28 and TRBJ1-6, with a possible D match to TRBD1 (6 bases). V lost 2 bases, J lost 14 bases, and 16 bases lay in between. Germline V lookup: CDR1 MDHEN, CDR2 SYDVKM. The CDR3 has 14 residues. In DNA, the CDR3 is TGTGCCAGCAGTTTAGCTGGGGGCGTTGGGACCCTCCACTTT. Protein sequence: CASSLAGGVGTLHF.

The chain combines TRBV6-5 with TRBJ2-1; tentative D call: TRBD1 (6 bases). Germline V gene lookup returns CDR1 MNHEY and CDR2 SVGAGI. Trimming took 6 bases from V and 1 from J, leaving 13 bases between them. The CDR3 is 15 residues long. This chain's CDR3 is CASRLTGTSYNEQFF. The CDR3 DNA reads as TGTGCCAGCAGGCTAACAGGGACATCCTACAATGAGCAGTTCTTC.

The chain joins TRBV4-2 to TRBJ2-7, with TRBD2 as a possible D gene (5 bases). Trimming left V 2 bases short and J 2 bases short, with 13 bases between. The germline V gene has CDR1 LGHNA and CDR2 YNFKEQ. This CDR3 region has 15 residues. This chain's CDR3 is CASSQSVTTPYEQYF. For the CDR3, the DNA is TGTGCCAGCAGCCAAAGTGTGACTACCCCCTACGAGCAGTACTTC.

V gene TRBV18 combines with J gene TRBJ1-1, with D unclear. This CDR3 is built from 16 residues. Germline CDR1 KGHSH, CDR2 LQKENI. Trimming removed 0 bases at V and 1 base at J, with 12 bases between. This CDR3 reads CASSPPGKETNTEAFF. The CDR3 region has the DNA TGTGCCAGCTCACCACCGGGCAAAGAGACGAACACTGAAGCTTTCTTT.

V is TRBV7-2 and J is TRBJ1-2; TRBD1 might be the D (6 bases). Germline V CDR1 and CDR2: SGHTA, FQGNSA. The length of the CDR3 is 12 residues. The germline V and J ends were trimmed by 6 bases and 10 bases, with 15 bases remaining between them. CDR3 bases: TGTGCCAGCAGACCTACAGGGTCGGACTACACCTTC. Its translation: CASRPTGSDYTF.

The rearrangement links TRBV7-3 to TRBJ1-1; the match to TRBD1 covers 9 bases. V shed 5 bases, J shed 9 bases, and the junction held 4 bases outside the gene matches. This CDR3 is built from 12 residues. Germline V gene sequence: CDR1 SGHTA, CDR2 FQGTGA. The CDR3 DNA reads TGTGCCAGCAGCCCTGGGACAGGGCAAGCTTTCTTT. Translation gives CASSPGTGQAFF.

The chain combines TRBV30 with TRBJ1-4; 9 nucleotides align to TRBD1. Germline V gives CDR1 GTSNPN, CDR2 SVGIG (reference sequence). J lost 8 bases, V lost 4 bases, and 11 bases had no gene match. The CDR3 covers 15 residues. The CDR3 here is CAWNSLQGAGEKLFF. CDR3 in DNA: TGTGCCTGGAACTCCTTACAGGGGGCCGGGGAAAAACTGTTTTTT.

In this sample, this clone turned up once. This chain uses TRBV28 with TRBJ1-1, with 8 nucleotides matching TRBD1. The germline gives CDR1 MDHEN, CDR2 SYDVKM. This CDR3 region has 15 residues. Trimming took 5 bases from V and 0 from J; bases not matched to a gene: 5. CDR3 amino acids: CASSATTGVNTEAFF. CDR3 nucleotides: TGTGCCAGCAGTGCGACGACAGGGGTGAACACTGAAGCTTTCTTT.